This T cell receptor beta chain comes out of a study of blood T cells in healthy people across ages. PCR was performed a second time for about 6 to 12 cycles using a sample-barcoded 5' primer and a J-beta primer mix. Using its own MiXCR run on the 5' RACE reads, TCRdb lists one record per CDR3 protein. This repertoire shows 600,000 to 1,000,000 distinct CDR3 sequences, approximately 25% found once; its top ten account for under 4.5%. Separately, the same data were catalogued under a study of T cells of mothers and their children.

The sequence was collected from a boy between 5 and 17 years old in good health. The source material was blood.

Written as DNA, the CDR3 is TGTGCCAGCAGCATCAACAGGGGGAATGAGCAGTTCTTC. Its translation: CASSINRGNEQFF. The V gene is TRBV3-1, the J gene TRBJ2-1; 8 bases fit TRBD1. CDR3 size: 13 residues. V shed 5 bases, J shed 7 bases, and the junction held 4 bases outside the gene matches. Germline loops: CDR1 LGHDT, CDR2 YNNKEL (reference sequence).